This T cell receptor (beta chain) is drawn from a study of blood T cell repertoires in COVID-19. Here immunoSEQ multiplex PCR was the method, and the copy in TCRdb shows in-frame clones only, minus some. The sample has 200,000 to 250,000 clones, approximately 78% seen once. Trimming at V came to 4 bases and at J to 3 bases, leaving 8 bases not matched to a gene. The CDR3 length is 15 residues. Germline values: CDR1 SQVTM, CDR2 ANQGSEA. The material sequenced was peripheral blood. The origin of this receptor is a woman in her seventies with COVID-19, enrolled during active disease. The V call is TRBV29-1, the J call TRBJ2-5, with 10 bases matching TRBD1. The CDR3 bases are TGCAGCGTTGCCTGGGGGACAGGGGCAAAAGAGACCCAGTACTTC. This encodes CSVAWGTGAKETQYF.